This TCR beta chain was sequenced during a study of CD8+CD57+ T cells in acquired aplastic anemia. Study overall: Across the sorted CD4+ and CD8+ cells, DNA amounts averaged 3.2 ug. Read counts for CD4+ cells (from healthy donors) averaged roughly 10 million.

According to the study, genomic DNA was the template for TCR beta VDJ and CDR3 profiling. MiXCR, run by TCRdb on the reads, gives a single entry per CDR3 protein. The sample has over 40,000 distinct CDR3 sequences, approximately 78% seen once. Findings of the study overall: The same twenty-nine CD8+ CDR3 sequences occurred in patients and in controls. Patient and control CD8+ Simpson's diversity was not significantly different.

In regard to this clonotype: Its antigen remains unidentified.

The TCR comes from a human donor in good health, serving as a control. Sequenced: sorted CD4+, CD8+, or CD8+CD57+ T cells (not recorded which) from PBMCs.

The CDR3 region has the DNA TGTGCCAGCAGCTTAGCCGTCGTCAGTGGGGCCGAGCAGTACTTC. The encoded protein is CASSLAVVSGAEQYF. The genes are TRBV7-6 and TRBJ2-7; weak D call: TRBD1 (5 bases). V was trimmed by 0 bases and J by 6 bases, leaving 15 bases between them. This CDR3 has 15 amino acids. The germline V gene has CDR1 SGHVS and CDR2 FNYEAQ.